A single T cell receptor beta chain is shown here with its context. The data belong to a study of blood T cell repertoires in COVID-19. About the research overall: Sample material is recorded as cDNA or gDNA derived from T cells, B-cell-depleted T cells, or PBMCs.

As originally analysed: By means of reference gene primer amplification, nucleated cell counts were estimated. Using immunoSEQ multiplex PCR, the repertoire was profiled, and TCRdb retains in-frame clones only, with some absent. Clone size and V and J calls were adopted from that table, with D and trimming inferred from the DNA. The data hold fewer than 200,000 clones, with 70% to 85% observed a single time. This CDR3 is built from 16 residues. Trimming removed 7 bases at V and 0 bases at J, with 15 bases between. The germline CDR1 and CDR2 sequences are MNHNY and SVGAGI (reference sequence). Source material: peripheral blood. The TCR originated in a man between 60 and 75 years old who had recovered from COVID-19. The chain recombines TRBV6-6 with TRBJ2-2, with D possibly being TRBD2 (5 bases). CDR3 in DNA: TGTGCCAGCAAGAGGGTTGCAGGATCGAACACCGGGGAGCTGTTTTTT. This codes for CASKRVAGSNTGELFF.